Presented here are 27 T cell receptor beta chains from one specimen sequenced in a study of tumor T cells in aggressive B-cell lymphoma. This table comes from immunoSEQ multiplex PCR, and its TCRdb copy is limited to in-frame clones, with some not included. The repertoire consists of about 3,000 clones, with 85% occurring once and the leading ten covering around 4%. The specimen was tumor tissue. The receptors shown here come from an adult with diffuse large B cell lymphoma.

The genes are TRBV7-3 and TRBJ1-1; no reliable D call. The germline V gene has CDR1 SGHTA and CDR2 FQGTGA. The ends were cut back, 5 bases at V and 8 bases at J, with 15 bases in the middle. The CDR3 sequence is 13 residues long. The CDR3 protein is CASSAPGGREAFF. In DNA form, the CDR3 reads TGTGCCAGCAGCGCCCCCGGTGGGAGAGAAGCTTTCTTT.

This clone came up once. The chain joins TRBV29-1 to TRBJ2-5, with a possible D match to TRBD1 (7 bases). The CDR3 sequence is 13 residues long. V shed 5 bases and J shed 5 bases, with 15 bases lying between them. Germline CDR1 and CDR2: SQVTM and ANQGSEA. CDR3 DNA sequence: TGCAGCGTTCGACAGGGCAGCGGGGAGACCCAGTACTTC. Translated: CSVRQGSGETQYF.

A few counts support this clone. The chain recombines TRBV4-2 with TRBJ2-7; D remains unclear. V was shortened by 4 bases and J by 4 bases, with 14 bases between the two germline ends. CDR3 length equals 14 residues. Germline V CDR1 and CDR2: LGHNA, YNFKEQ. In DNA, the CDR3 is TGTGCCAGCAGCCTCCGGGTCGCCACGTACGAGCAGTACTTC. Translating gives CASSLRVATYEQYF.

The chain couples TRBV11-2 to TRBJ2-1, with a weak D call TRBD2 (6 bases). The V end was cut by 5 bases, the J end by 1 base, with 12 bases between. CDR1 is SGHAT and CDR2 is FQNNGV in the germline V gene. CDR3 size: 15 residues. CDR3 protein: CASSPQRVSYNEQFF. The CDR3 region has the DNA TGTGCCAGCAGCCCTCAGCGGGTTTCCTACAATGAGCAGTTCTTC.

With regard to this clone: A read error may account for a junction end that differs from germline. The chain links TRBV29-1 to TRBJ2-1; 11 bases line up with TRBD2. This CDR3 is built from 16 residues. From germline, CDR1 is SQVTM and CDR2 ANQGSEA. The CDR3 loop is CSIEVGLAERYNEQFF. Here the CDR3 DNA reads TGCAGCATTGAAGTGGGACTAGCGGAACGATACAATGAGCAGTTCTTC.

CDR3 amino acids: CASSELGGWKPQHF. Here the CDR3 DNA reads TGTGCCAGCAGTGAATTAGGGGGCTGGAAGCCCCAGCATTTT. This rearrangement joins TRBV6-1 to TRBJ1-5; TRBD1 matches at 7 bases. The V gene's germline CDR1 is MNHNS and CDR2 SASEGT. J lost 8 bases, V lost 2 bases, and 6 bases had no gene match. The CDR3 spans 14 residues.

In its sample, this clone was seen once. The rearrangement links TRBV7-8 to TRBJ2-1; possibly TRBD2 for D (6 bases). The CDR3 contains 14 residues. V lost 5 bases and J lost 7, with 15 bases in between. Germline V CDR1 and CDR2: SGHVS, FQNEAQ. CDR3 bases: TGTGCCAGCAGCGCCGACTTACTAGCAAATGAGCAGTTCTTC. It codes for CASSADLLANEQFF.

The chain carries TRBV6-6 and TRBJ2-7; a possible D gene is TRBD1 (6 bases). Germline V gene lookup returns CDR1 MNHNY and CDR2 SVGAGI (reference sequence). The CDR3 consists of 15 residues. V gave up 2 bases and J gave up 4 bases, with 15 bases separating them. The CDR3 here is CASSYRRSGAYEQYF. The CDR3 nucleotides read TGTGCCAGCAGTTACCGGCGGTCAGGGGCATACGAGCAGTACTTC.

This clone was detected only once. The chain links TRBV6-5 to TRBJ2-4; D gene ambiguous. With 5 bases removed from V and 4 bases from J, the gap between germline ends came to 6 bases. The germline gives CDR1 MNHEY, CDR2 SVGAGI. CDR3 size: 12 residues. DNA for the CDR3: TGTGCCAGCAGTACCAGAAAAAACATTCAGTACTTC. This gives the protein CASSTRKNIQYF.

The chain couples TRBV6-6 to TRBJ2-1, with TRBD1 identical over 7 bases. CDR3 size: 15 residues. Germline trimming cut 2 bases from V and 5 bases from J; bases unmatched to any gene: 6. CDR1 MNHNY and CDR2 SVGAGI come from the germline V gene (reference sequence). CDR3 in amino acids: CASSYPGQVNNEQFF. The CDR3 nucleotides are TGTGCCAGCAGTTACCCCGGACAGGTCAACAATGAGCAGTTCTTC.

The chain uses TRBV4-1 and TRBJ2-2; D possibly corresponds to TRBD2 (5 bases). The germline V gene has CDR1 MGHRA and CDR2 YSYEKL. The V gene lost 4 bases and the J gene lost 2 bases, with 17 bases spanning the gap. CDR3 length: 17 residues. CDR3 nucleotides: TGCGCCAGCAGCCGCTGGGGAGACTCTCTTAACACCGGGGAGCTGTTTTTT. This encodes CASSRWGDSLNTGELFF.

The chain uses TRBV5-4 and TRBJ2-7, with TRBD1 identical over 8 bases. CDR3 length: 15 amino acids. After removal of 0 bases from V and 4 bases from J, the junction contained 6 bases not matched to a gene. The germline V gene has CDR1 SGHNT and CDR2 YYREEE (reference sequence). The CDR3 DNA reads TGTGCCAGCAGCTTGGTGGGGACAGGAACTTACGAGCAGTACTTC. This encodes CASSLVGTGTYEQYF.

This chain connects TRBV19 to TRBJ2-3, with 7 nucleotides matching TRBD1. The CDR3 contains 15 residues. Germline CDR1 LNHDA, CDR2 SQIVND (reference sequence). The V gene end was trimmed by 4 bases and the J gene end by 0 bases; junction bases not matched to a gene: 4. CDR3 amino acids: CASSTQGVSTDTQYF. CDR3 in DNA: TGTGCCAGTAGTACCCAGGGGGTGAGCACAGATACGCAGTATTTT. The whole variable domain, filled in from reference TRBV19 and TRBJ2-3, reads DGGITQSPKYLFRKEGQNVTLSCEQNLNHDAMYWYRQDPGQGLRLIYYSQIVNDFQKGDIAEGYSVSREKKESFPLTVTSAQKNPTAFYLCASSTQGVSTDTQYFGPGTRLTVL.

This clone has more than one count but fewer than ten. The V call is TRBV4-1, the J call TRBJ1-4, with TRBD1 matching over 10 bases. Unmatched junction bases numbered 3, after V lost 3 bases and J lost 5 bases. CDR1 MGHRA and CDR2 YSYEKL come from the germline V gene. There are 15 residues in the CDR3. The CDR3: CASSQGTGVNEKLFF. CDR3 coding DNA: TGCGCCAGCAGCCAGGGGACAGGGGTGAATGAAAAACTGTTTTTT.

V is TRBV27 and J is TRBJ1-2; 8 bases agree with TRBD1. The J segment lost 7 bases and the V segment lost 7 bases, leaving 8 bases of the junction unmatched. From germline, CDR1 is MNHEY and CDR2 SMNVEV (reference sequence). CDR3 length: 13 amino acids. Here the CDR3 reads CASTTSGGSGYTF. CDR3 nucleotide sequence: TGTGCCAGCACCACCTCAGGGGGCTCTGGCTACACCTTC.

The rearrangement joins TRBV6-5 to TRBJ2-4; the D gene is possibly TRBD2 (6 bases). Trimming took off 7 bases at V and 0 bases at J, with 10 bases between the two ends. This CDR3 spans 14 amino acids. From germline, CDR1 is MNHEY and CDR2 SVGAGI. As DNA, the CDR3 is TGTGCCAGCATGGGGGGTCTAGCCAAAAACATTCAGTACTTC. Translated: CASMGGLAKNIQYF.

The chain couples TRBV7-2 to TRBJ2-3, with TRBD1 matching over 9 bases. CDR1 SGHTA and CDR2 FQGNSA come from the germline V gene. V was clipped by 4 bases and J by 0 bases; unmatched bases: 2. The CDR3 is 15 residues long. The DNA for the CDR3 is TGTGCCAGCAGCTCTGACAGGGGGAGCACAGATACGCAGTATTTT. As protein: CASSSDRGSTDTQYF.

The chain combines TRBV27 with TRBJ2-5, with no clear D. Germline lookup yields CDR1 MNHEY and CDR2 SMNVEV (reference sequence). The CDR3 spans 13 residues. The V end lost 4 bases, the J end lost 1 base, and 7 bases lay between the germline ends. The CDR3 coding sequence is TGTGCCAGCAGTTACGGGTCCCAAGAGACCCAGTACTTC. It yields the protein CASSYGSQETQYF.

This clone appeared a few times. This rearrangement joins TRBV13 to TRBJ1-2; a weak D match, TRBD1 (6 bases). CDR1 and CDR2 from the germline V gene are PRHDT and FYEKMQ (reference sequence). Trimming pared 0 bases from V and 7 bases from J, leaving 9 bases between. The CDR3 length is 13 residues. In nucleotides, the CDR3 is TGTGCCAGCAGCTTAGGGGGGGCGCGTGGCTACACCTTC. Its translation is CASSLGGARGYTF. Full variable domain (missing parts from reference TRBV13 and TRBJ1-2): AAGVIQSPRHLIKEKRETATLKCYPIPRHDTVYWYQQGPGQDPQFLISFYEKMQSDKGSIPDRFSAQQFSDYHSELNMSSLELGDSALYFCASSLGGARGYTFGSGTRLTVV.

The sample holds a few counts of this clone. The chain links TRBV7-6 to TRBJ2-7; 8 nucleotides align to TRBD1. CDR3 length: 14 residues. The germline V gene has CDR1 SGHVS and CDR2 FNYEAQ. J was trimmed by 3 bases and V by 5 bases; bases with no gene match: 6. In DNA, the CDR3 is TGTGCCAGCAGCCCAAGGACAGGGAACTACGAGCAGTACTTC. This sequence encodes CASSPRTGNYEQYF.

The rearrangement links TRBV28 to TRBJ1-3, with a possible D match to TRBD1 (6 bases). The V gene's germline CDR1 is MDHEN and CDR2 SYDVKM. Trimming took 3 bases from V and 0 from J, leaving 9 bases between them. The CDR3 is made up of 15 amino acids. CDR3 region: CASSFSGASGNTIYF. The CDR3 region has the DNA TGTGCCAGCAGTTTCTCAGGGGCCTCTGGAAACACCATATATTTT.

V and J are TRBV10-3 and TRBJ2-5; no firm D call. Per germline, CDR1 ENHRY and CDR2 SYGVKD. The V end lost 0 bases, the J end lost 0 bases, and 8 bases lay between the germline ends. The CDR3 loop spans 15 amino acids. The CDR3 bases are TGTGCCATCAGTGAGTCGAGGTGGGACCAAGAGACCCAGTACTTC. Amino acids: CAISESRWDQETQYF.

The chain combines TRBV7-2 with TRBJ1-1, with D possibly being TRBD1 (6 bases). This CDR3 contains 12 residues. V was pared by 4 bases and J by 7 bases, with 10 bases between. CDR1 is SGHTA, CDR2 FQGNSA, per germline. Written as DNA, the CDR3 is TGTGCCAGCAGCTCACAGGGCTTTGAAGCTTTCTTT. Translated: CASSSQGFEAFF.

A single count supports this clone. As DNA, the CDR3 is TGTGCCAGCAGCCCCCCAGGGGCTCTCCAAAACACCATATATTTT. As protein: CASSPPGALQNTIYF. V gene TRBV28 combines with J gene TRBJ1-3; D might be TRBD1 (6 bases). CDR3 length equals 15 residues. CDR1 and CDR2 (germline): MDHEN, SYDVKM. V lost 6 bases, J lost 6 bases, and 18 bases lay in between.

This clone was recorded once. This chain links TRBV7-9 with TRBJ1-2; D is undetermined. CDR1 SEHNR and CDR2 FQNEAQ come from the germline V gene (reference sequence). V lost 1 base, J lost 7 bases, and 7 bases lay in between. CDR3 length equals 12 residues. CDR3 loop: CASSLDAGGYTF. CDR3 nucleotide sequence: TGTGCCAGCAGCTTAGATGCGGGTGGCTACACCTTC. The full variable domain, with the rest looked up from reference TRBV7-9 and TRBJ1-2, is DTGVSQNPRHKITKRGQNVTFRCDPISEHNRLYWYRQTLGQGPEFLTYFQNEAQLEKSRLLSDRFSAERPKGSFSTLEIQRTEQGDSAMYLCASSLDAGGYTFGSGTRLTVV.

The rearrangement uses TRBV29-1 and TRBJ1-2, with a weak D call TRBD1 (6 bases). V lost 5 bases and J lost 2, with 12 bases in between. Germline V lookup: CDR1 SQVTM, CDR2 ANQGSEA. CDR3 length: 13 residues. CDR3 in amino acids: CSVSDSANYGYTF. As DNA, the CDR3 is TGCAGCGTTTCGGACAGTGCGAACTATGGCTACACCTTC.

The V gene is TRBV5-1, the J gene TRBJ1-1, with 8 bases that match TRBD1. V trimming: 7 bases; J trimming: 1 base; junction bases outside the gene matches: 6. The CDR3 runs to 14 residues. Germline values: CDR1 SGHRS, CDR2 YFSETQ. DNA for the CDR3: TGCGCCAGCCAGACAGGGGCGCAGAACACTGAAGCTTTCTTT. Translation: CASQTGAQNTEAFF.